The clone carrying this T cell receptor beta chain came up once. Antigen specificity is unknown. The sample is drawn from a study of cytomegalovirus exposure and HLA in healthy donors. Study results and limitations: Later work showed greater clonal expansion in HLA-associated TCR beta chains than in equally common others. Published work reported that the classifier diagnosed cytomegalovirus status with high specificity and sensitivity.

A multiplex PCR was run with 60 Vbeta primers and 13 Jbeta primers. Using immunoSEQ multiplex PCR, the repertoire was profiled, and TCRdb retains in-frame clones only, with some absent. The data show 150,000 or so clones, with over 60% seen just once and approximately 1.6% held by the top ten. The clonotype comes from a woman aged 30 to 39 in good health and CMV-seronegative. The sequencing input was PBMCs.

CDR3 sequence: CASSVQMNTEAFF. CDR3 in DNA: TGTGCCAGTAGTGTTCAGATGAACACTGAAGCTTTCTTT. This chain uses TRBV19 with TRBJ1-1; D not resolved. Trimming removed 5 bases at V and 0 bases at J, with 7 bases between. Germline lookup yields CDR1 LNHDA and CDR2 SQIVND (reference sequence). This CDR3 comprises 13 residues. The complete variable domain, with remaining parts taken from reference TRBV19 and TRBJ1-1, reads DGGITQSPKYLFRKEGQNVTLSCEQNLNHDAMYWYRQDPGQGLRLIYYSQIVNDFQKGDIAEGYSVSREKKESFPLTVTSAQKNPTAFYLCASSVQMNTEAFFGQGTRLTVV.